Following are 7 T cell receptor beta chains from one sample sequenced in a study of blood T cell repertoires in COVID-19. The assay was immunoSEQ multiplex PCR, and TCRdb's table has in-frame clones only and misses some. The repertoire includes tens of thousands of clones, about 81% of them detected once, and roughly 14% sits in the top ten. The material sequenced was peripheral blood. The receptors stem from a human donor with acute or convalescent COVID-19. The donor label of this sample is uncertain.

The genes are TRBV2 and TRBJ1-2, with 7 positions matching TRBD1. Trimming at V came to 4 bases and at J to 8 bases, leaving 10 bases not matched to a gene. The CDR3 length is 14 residues. Germline V lookup: CDR1 SNHLY, CDR2 FYNNEI. CDR3 in amino acids: CASSADGQAWGYTF. CDR3 bases: TGTGCCAGCAGTGCTGACGGACAGGCATGGGGCTACACCTTC.

The chain joins TRBV12-3 or TRBV12-4 to TRBJ2-3; no clear D gene. V shed 6 bases and J shed 5 bases, with 6 bases lying between them. The CDR3 covers 11 residues. This CDR3 reads CASSAGDTQYF. As DNA, the CDR3 is TGTGCCAGCAGCGCCGGAGATACGCAGTATTTT.

The V and J genes are TRBV28 and TRBJ2-1, with D tentatively TRBD2 (6 bases). The CDR3 length is 18 residues. Trimming removed 5 bases at V and 4 bases at J, with 24 bases between. In germline, CDR1 is MDHEN, CDR2 SYDVKM. CDR3 nucleotide sequence: TGTGCCAGCAGTCGTTCCGCGGGGTATCTAGCAGTATACAATGAGCAGTTCTTC. Its translation: CASSRSAGYLAVYNEQFF.

This clone was picked up a small number of times. The chain recombines TRBV19 with TRBJ1-2, with D perhaps matching TRBD1 (5 bases). In germline, CDR1 is LNHDA, CDR2 SQIVND (reference sequence). The CDR3 has 17 amino acids. V was clipped by 1 base and J by 3 bases, with 18 bases between them. CDR3 loop: CASSIGTLGPYDYGYTF. The CDR3 region has the DNA TGTGCCAGTAGTATAGGGACACTCGGTCCCTATGACTATGGCTACACCTTC.

This clone has just one count. The chain recombines TRBV7-2 with TRBJ2-5, with 16 bases matching TRBD2. Losses at the gene ends were 3 bases for V and 4 bases for J; bases not matched to a gene: 8. The CDR3 contains 18 residues. Germline V lookup: CDR1 SGHTA, CDR2 FQGNSA. The DNA of the CDR3 is TGTGCCAGCAGCTTCTCCGGGACTAGCGGGGGGGCATCAGAGACCCAGTACTTC. Amino acids: CASSFSGTSGGASETQYF.

V usage is TRBV18 and J usage is TRBJ1-1; D unresolved. The V end was cut by 3 bases, the J end by 7 bases, with 12 bases between. Looked up from germline, CDR1 is KGHSH and CDR2 is LQKENI. This CDR3 comprises 13 residues. The CDR3 loop reads CASSPDLSHEAFF. CDR3 coding DNA: TGTGCCAGCTCACCTGACTTAAGTCATGAAGCTTTCTTT.

The V call is TRBV7-2, the J call TRBJ2-3, with TRBD2 as a possible D gene (6 bases). The length of the CDR3 is 16 residues. Germline V gene lookup returns CDR1 SGHTA and CDR2 FQGNSA. V lost 2 bases and J lost 0, with 12 bases in between. The CDR3 is CASSLWAGSSTDTQYF. CDR3 nucleotide sequence: TGTGCCAGCAGCTTATGGGCGGGATCTAGCACAGATACGCAGTATTTT.